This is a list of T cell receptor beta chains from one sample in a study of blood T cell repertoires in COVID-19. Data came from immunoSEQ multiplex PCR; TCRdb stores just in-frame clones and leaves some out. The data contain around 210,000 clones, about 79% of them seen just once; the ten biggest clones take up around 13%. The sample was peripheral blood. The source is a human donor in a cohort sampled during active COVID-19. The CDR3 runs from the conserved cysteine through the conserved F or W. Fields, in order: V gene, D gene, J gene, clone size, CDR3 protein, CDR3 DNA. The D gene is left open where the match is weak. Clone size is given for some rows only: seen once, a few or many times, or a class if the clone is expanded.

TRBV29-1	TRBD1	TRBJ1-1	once	CSVGDRGYTEAFF	TGCAGCGTGGGGGACAGGGGATACACTGAAGCTTTCTTT
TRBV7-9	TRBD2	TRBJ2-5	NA	CASSLAGGGETQYF	TGTGCCAGCAGCCTAGCGGGAGGGGGGGAGACCCAGTACTTC
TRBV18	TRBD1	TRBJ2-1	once	CASSPIGQGAVNEQFF	TGTGCCAGCTCACCGATCGGGCAGGGGGCGGTCAATGAGCAGTTCTTC
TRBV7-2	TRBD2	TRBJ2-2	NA	CASSLQAGASTGELFF	TGTGCCAGCAGCTTACAGGCGGGAGCGAGCACCGGGGAGCTGTTTTTT
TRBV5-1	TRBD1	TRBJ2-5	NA	CASSQGVAVQETQYF	TGCGCCAGCTCACAGGGGGTAGCGGTCCAAGAGACCCAGTACTTC
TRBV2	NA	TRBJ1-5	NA	CASSDRRGSNQPQHF	TGTGCCAGCAGTGACAGAAGGGGTAGCAATCAGCCCCAGCATTTT
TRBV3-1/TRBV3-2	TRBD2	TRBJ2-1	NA	CASSHWTSGSVNEQFF	TGTGCCAGCAGCCATTGGACTAGCGGGAGTGTCAATGAGCAGTTCTTC
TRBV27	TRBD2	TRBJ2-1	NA	CASSSRGLYNNEQFF	TGTGCCAGCAGTTCCCGGGGACTATATAACAATGAGCAGTTCTTC
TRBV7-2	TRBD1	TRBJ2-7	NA	CASSLRQGAFNYEQYF	TGTGCCAGCAGCTTAAGGCAGGGGGCTTTTAACTACGAGCAGTACTTC
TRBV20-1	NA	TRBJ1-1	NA	CSTTRDTEAFF	TGCAGTACCACGCGAGACACTGAAGCTTTCTTT